The 15 T cell receptor beta chains below come from one sample, sequenced in a study of blood T cell repertoires in COVID-19. Measured with immunoSEQ multiplex PCR; TCRdb has only the in-frame clones, and not every one. This table holds 150,000 to 200,000 clones, around 83% found once. Sequenced: peripheral blood. The receptors were sampled from a young man with acute or convalescent COVID-19.

V is TRBV3-1 (or the pseudogene TRBV3-2) and J is TRBJ1-2, with 10 bases fitting TRBD1. Unmatched junction bases numbered 10, after V lost 2 bases and J lost 4 bases. Per the germline V gene, CDR1 is LGHDT and CDR2 is YNNKEL (reference sequence). This CDR3 has 17 amino acids. The CDR3 bases are TGTGCCAGCAGCCAAAGGACAGGGGGGGATTCTAGCTATGGCTACACCTTC. It is translated as CASSQRTGGDSSYGYTF.

The V gene is TRBV18, the J gene TRBJ1-4; perhaps TRBD1 as D (5 bases). Germline V gives CDR1 KGHSH, CDR2 LQKENI. The ends were cut back, 6 bases at V and 5 bases at J, with 13 bases in the middle. The CDR3 covers 14 residues. CDR3 sequence: CASSLQAANEKLFF. The CDR3 nucleotides read TGTGCCAGCTCGCTACAGGCAGCAAATGAAAAACTGTTTTTT. Complete variable domain (other parts from reference TRBV18 and TRBJ1-4): NAGVMQNPRHLVRRRGQEARLRCSPMKGHSHVYWYRQLPEEGLKFMVYLQKENIIDESGMPKERFSAEFPKEGPSILRIQQVVRGDSAAYFCASSLQAANEKLFFGSGTQLSVL.

The genes are TRBV6-5 and TRBJ2-1; D is undetermined. Trimming took off 8 bases at V and 0 bases at J, with 11 bases between the two ends. CDR3 length: 14 residues. CDR1 and CDR2 (germline): MNHEY, SVGAGI. CDR3 residues: CASVTPSSYNEQFF. DNA for the CDR3: TGTGCCAGCGTTACCCCGAGCTCCTACAATGAGCAGTTCTTC.

The chain links TRBV10-3 to TRBJ2-6; 9 positions agree with TRBD1. Germline V gene lookup returns CDR1 ENHRY and CDR2 SYGVKD. The CDR3 has 18 residues. With V trimmed by 3 bases and J by 2 bases, 8 bases remained unmatched. CDR3 loop: CAISDSPGTGTGANVLTF. Written as DNA, the CDR3 is TGTGCCATCAGTGATAGTCCCGGGACAGGGACTGGGGCCAACGTCCTGACTTTC.

The rearrangement links TRBV5-1 to TRBJ1-2; D gene ambiguous. V lost 4 bases to trimming and J lost 8 bases, with 15 bases between them. This CDR3 contains 13 residues. The germline V gene has CDR1 SGHRS and CDR2 YFSETQ. The CDR3 sequence: CASSEDGLRGYTF. The CDR3 DNA follows: TGCGCCAGCAGCGAGGACGGACTGCGGGGCTACACCTTC.

V is TRBV9 and J is TRBJ2-1, with 7 bases matching TRBD1. This CDR3 is 13 amino acids long. Per germline, CDR1 SGDLS and CDR2 YYNGEE. J was trimmed by 1 base and V by 7 bases; bases with no gene match: 2. CDR3 sequence: CASSGGSYNEQFF. The CDR3 nucleotides read TGTGCCAGCTCAGGGGGTTCCTACAATGAGCAGTTCTTC.

The chain employs TRBV18 and TRBJ2-5; 8 nucleotides match TRBD2. The germline V gene has CDR1 KGHSH and CDR2 LQKENI. Trimming removed 2 bases from V and 5 bases from J; junction bases left unmatched: 13. This CDR3 contains 17 residues. In DNA form, the CDR3 reads TGTGCCAGCTCACCAAAAGGCGGGGGGACGTCCGGGGAGACCCAGTACTTC. Protein sequence: CASSPKGGGTSGETQYF.

V usage is TRBV30 and J usage is TRBJ1-1, with D hard to call. The V end was cut by 4 bases, the J end by 3 bases, with 18 bases between. The CDR3 contains 15 residues. CDR1 is GTSNPN, CDR2 SVGIG, per germline (reference sequence). CDR3 nucleotides: TGTGCCTGGACGAAACGGCGGGGATTGTACACTGAAGCTTTCTTT. It encodes CAWTKRRGLYTEAFF.

There are a few counts of this clone. The chain has TRBV7-9 and TRBJ1-2; possible D gene TRBD1, 5 bases. Per germline, CDR1 SEHNR and CDR2 FQNEAQ (reference sequence). This CDR3 is built from 13 residues. V was cut by 5 bases and J by 4 bases, with 11 bases left in between. CDR3 sequence reads: CASSAGVGYGYTF. CDR3 in DNA: TGTGCCAGCAGCGCGGGGGTTGGCTATGGCTACACCTTC.

This clone was seen a single time. This chain links TRBV5-1 with TRBJ2-4, with D tentatively TRBD1 (5 bases). There are 16 residues in the CDR3. Germline assignment: CDR1 SGHRS and CDR2 YFSETQ. Trimming pared 0 bases from V and 4 bases from J, leaving 14 bases between. CDR3: CASSLGQGISKNIQYF. The CDR3 DNA follows: TGCGCCAGCAGCTTGGGGCAGGGAATTTCGAAAAACATTCAGTACTTC.

This chain uses TRBV10-3 with TRBJ2-2; the D gene is possibly TRBD2 (5 bases). Trimming removed 8 bases at V and 5 bases at J, with 15 bases between. CDR1 is ENHRY and CDR2 is SYGVKD in the germline V gene. The CDR3 covers 14 residues. For the CDR3, the DNA is TGTGCCATCTCTTCGGGGTCTCCGACCGGGGAGCTGTTTTTT. Amino acid sequence: CAISSGSPTGELFF.

This clone was seen only a few times. The V gene is TRBV6-6, the J gene TRBJ2-5; 9 bases agree with TRBD1. Trimming cost V 5 bases and J 5 bases; bases outside gene matches: 15. This CDR3 is built from 17 residues. Germline assignment: CDR1 MNHNY and CDR2 SVGAGI (reference sequence). CDR3 DNA: TGTGCCAGCAGTCCTGAAACTCCGGGACAGGGTAGGGAGACCCAGTACTTC. It specifies CASSPETPGQGRETQYF.

The V gene is TRBV6-4, the J gene TRBJ2-3, with 9 nucleotides matching TRBD2. This CDR3 has 15 residues. From germline, CDR1 is MRHNA and CDR2 SNTAGT. V was clipped by 10 bases and J by 2 bases; unmatched bases: 10. The chain's CDR3 is CAIPRGGGATDTQYF. Here the CDR3 DNA reads TGTGCCATCCCAAGGGGCGGGGGGGCCACAGATACGCAGTATTTT.

The genes are TRBV19 and TRBJ1-1; D call uncertain. Germline V gene sequence: CDR1 LNHDA, CDR2 SQIVND (reference sequence). The CDR3 spans 12 residues. V shed 7 bases and J shed 6 bases, with 12 bases lying between them. CDR3 in amino acids: CASMGRVPEAFF. The CDR3 region has the DNA TGTGCCAGTATGGGGAGGGTGCCTGAAGCTTTCTTT.

The rearrangement joins TRBV11-3 to TRBJ2-2; no clear D. The CDR3 is made up of 16 amino acids. Trimming cost V 1 base and J 0 bases, with 9 bases left between them. Germline CDR1 and CDR2: SGHNT and YENEEA. The chain's CDR3 is CASSLGSRTNTGELFF. In DNA form, the CDR3 reads TGTGCCAGCAGCTTAGGATCCAGGACGAACACCGGGGAGCTGTTTTTT.